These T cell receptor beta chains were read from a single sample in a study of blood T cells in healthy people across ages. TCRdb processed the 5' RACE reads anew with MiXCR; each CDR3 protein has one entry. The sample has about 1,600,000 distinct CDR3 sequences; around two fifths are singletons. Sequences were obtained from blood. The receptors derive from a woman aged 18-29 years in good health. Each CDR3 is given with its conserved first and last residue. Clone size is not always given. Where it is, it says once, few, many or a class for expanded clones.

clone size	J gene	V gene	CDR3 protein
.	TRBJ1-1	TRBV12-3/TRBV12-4	CASSNTDRHTEAFF
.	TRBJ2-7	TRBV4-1	CASSQEPGQTYGQYF
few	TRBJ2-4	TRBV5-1	CASSPTPWLANFELAKNIQYF
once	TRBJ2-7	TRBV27	CASSLRAGEQYF
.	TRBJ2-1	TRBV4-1	CASSQEVSETQFF
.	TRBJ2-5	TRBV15	CATSGGLAGINEQYF
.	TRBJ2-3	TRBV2	CASSESSSTDTQYF
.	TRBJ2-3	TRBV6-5	CASSPQGRRRDTQYF
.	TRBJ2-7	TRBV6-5	CASRKLAGGPHYEQYF
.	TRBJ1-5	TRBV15	CATSREGGGWNQPQHF